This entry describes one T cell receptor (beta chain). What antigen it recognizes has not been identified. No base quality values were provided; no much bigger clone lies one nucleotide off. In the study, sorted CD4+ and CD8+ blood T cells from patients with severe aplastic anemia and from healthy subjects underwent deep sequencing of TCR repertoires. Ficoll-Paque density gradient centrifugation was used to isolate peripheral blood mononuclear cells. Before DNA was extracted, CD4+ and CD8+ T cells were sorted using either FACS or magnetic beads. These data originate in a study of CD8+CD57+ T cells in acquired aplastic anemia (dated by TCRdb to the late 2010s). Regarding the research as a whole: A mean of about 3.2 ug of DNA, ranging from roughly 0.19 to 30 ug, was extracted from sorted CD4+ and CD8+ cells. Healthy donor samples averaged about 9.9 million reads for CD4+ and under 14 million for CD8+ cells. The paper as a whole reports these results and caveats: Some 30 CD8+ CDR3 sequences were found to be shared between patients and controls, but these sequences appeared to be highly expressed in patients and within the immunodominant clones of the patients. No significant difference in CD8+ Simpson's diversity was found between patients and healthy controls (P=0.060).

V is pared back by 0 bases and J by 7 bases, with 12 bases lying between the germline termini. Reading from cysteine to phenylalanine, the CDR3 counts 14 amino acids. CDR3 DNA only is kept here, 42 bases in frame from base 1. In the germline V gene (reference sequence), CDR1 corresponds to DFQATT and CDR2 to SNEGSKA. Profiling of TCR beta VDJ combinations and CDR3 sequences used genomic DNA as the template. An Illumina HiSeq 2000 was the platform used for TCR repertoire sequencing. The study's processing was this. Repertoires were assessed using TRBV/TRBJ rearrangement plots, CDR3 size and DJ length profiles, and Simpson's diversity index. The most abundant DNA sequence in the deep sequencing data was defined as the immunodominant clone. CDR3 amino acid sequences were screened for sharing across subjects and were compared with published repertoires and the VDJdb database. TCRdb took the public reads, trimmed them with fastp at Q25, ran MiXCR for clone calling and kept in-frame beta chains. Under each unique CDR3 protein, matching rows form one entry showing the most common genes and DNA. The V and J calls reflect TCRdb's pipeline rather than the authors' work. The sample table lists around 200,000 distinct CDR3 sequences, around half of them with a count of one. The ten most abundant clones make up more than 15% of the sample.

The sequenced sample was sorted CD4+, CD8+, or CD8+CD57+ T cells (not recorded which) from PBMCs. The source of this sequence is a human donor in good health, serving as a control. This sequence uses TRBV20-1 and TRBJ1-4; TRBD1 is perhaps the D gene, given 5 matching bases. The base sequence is TGCAGTGCTAGAGATCCAGGGCGGGCTGAAAAACTGTTTTTT. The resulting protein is CSARDPGRAEKLFF.